This entry lists 9 T cell receptor beta chains sequenced from one sample in a study of CD4 T cells in relation to SARS-CoV-2 and coronaviruses. No cognate antigen is known for these TCRs. Only in-frame clones appear in the TCRdb table, and some are missing; sequencing was by immunoSEQ multiplex PCR. The data show about 36,000 clones, with just over 75% seen just once and less than 3.5% held by the top ten. Sequenced: memory CD4+ T cells from PBMCs, cultured in vitro. The source of these receptors is an adult with COVID-19.

This chain joins TRBV5-1 and TRBJ2-3; 8 positions agree with TRBD2. J gave up 4 bases and V 4 bases, and 2 bases lay outside the gene matches. The CDR3 sequence is 13 residues long. The germline V gene has CDR1 SGHRS and CDR2 YFSETQ. CDR3 residues: CASSIGGADTQYF. The DNA of the CDR3 is TGCGCCAGCAGCATCGGGGGGGCAGATACGCAGTATTTT.

The table lists this clone with a few counts. The chain recombines TRBV6-5 with TRBJ1-6; the D is unclear. CDR1 MNHEY and CDR2 SVGAGI come from the germline V gene. This CDR3 has 15 amino acids. Trimming took off 2 bases at V and 6 bases at J, with 11 bases between the two ends. DNA for the CDR3: TGTGCCAGCAGTTACCAACTGTGGACTAATTCACCCCTCCACTTT. This codes for CASSYQLWTNSPLHF.

This chain connects TRBV5-6 to TRBJ1-2; D remains ambiguous. V was trimmed by 0 bases and J by 3 bases, leaving 9 bases between them. Germline V CDR1 and CDR2: SGHDT, YYEEEE. The CDR3 is 14 residues long. DNA of the CDR3: TGTGCCAGCAGCTTGGGACACTTGGACTATGGCTACACCTTC. This translates into CASSLGHLDYGYTF.

The chain combines TRBV4-1 with TRBJ1-2, with 10 positions matching TRBD1. V was pared by 6 bases and J by 3 bases, with 7 bases of the junction left unmatched. This CDR3 has 15 residues. CDR1 MGHRA and CDR2 YSYEKL come from the germline V gene. This CDR3 is CASSQSGTGDYGYTF. CDR3 nucleotides: TGCGCCAGCAGTCAAAGCGGGACAGGGGACTATGGCTACACCTTC.

V is TRBV2 and J is TRBJ2-3, with unresolved D. The V end was cut by 7 bases, the J end by 4 bases, with 15 bases between. The CDR3 runs 14 residues. CDR1 SNHLY and CDR2 FYNNEI come from the germline V gene. The CDR3: CASKARANADTQYF. The CDR3 region has the DNA TGTGCCAGCAAGGCTAGAGCAAACGCAGATACGCAGTATTTT. Full variable domain (missing parts from reference TRBV2 and TRBJ2-3): EPEVTQTPSHQVTQMGQEVILRCVPISNHLYFYWYRQILGQKVEFLVSFYNNEISEKSEIFDDQFSVERPDGSNFTLKIRSTKLEDSAMYFCASKARANADTQYFGPGTRLTVL.

This clone came up a few times. The chain combines TRBV5-1 with TRBJ2-1; possibly TRBD2 for D (7 bases). CDR1 is SGHRS, CDR2 YFSETQ, per germline. This CDR3 contains 16 residues. The germline V and J ends were trimmed by 1 base and 3 bases, with 14 bases remaining between them. The CDR3 DNA reads as TGCGCCAGCAGCTTGTTCGCGGGGGCGATCTACAATGAGCAGTTCTTC. It is translated as CASSLFAGAIYNEQFF.

In nucleotides, the CDR3 is TGTGCCAGTAGGGGGACACTGGACTACAATGAGCAGTTCTTC. It specifies CASRGTLDYNEQFF. The V gene is TRBV19, the J gene TRBJ2-1; possibly TRBD1 for D (6 bases). Germline CDR1 reads LNHDA; CDR2 reads SQIVND (reference sequence). V was shortened by 6 bases and J by 3 bases, with 12 bases between the two germline ends. The CDR3 runs to 14 residues.

The rearrangement uses TRBV9 and TRBJ1-1, with unresolved D. V lost 0 bases and J lost 5, with 11 bases in between. The CDR3 spans 14 residues. Germline V gene lookup returns CDR1 SGDLS and CDR2 YYNGEE. In DNA form, the CDR3 reads TGTGCCAGCAGCGTAGTCGGGTTGGGGACTGAAGCTTTCTTT. Its protein product is CASSVVGLGTEAFF. Full variable domain (outside the CDR3, taken from reference TRBV9 and TRBJ1-1): DSGVTQTPKHLITATGQRVTLRCSPRSGDLSVYWYQQSLDQGLQFLIQYYNGEERAKGNILERFSAQQFPDLHSELNLSSLELGDSALYFCASSVVGLGTEAFFGQGTRLTVV.

This sequence joins TRBV28 and TRBJ2-7; D is uncertain. The V gene lost 2 bases and the J gene lost 3 bases, with 8 bases spanning the gap. The CDR3 contains 13 residues. The germline V gene has CDR1 MDHEN and CDR2 SYDVKM. For the CDR3, the DNA is TGTGCCAGCAGTTTACCAGGTTACTACGAGCAGTACTTC. Its protein is CASSLPGYYEQYF.